This T cell receptor beta chain appears in the sequencing data of a study of B cell selection in AIRE deficiency. V gave up 3 bases and J gave up 4 bases; unmatched junction bases: 3. Germline V CDR1 and CDR2: SGHTA, FQGTGA. The CDR3 is 14 residues long. The sorted conventional CD4 T cells were gated as CD4+CD127+. Healthy unrelated donors supplied the control samples. The method was immunoSEQ multiplex PCR; TCRdb's version includes in-frame clones alone and lacks a portion of them. Here the sample spans 23,000 or so clones, nearly 97% being singletons. The specimen sequenced was CD4+CD127+ conventional T cells sorted from PBMCs. This receptor was identified in a human donor in good health. The chain employs TRBV7-3 and TRBJ2-5; 9 bases agree with TRBD2. CDR3 nucleotides: TGTGCCAGCAGCTTTAGCGGGAGAGGAGAGACCCAGTACTTC. Translation gives CASSFSGRGETQYF. Drawing the rest from reference TRBV7-3 and TRBJ2-5, the complete variable domain is GAGVSQTPSNKVTEKGKYVELRCDPISGHTALYWYRQSLGQGPEFLIYFQGTGAADDSGLPNDRFFAVRPEGSVSTLKIQRTERGDSAVYLCASSFSGRGETQYFGPGTRLLVL.